The 14 T cell receptor beta chains below come from one sample, sequenced in a study of OX40 agonist ivuxolimab in advanced cancers. Receptors were amplified or captured by the immunoSEQ multiplex PCR assay. What TCRdb holds here is the immuneACCESS table cut down to in-frame rearrangements. Part of the clones is not present; checked against another copy, under half of the missing clones reflect an unresolved V gene, and the others are unexplained. This sample comprises about 48,000 clones, around 90% of them detected only once. The ten largest clones represent about 45% of the sample. The starting material was CD4+ or CD8+ T cells sorted from blood, obtained in a trial of the OX40 agonist ivuxolimab. These receptors originate from an adult with an advanced solid tumor such as melanoma, head and neck, liver or kidney cancer.

This clone was recorded once. V and J are TRBV28 and TRBJ2-2; D not resolved. The V and J ends lost 3 bases and 2 bases respectively, with 4 bases between them. The CDR3 is 13 residues long. Germline values: CDR1 MDHEN, CDR2 SYDVKM. CDR3: CASSFSNTGELFF. CDR3 DNA sequence: TGTGCCAGCAGTTTTTCCAACACCGGGGAGCTGTTTTTT. Using reference TRBV28 and TRBJ2-2 for the parts outside the CDR3, the full variable domain is DVKVTQSSRYLVKRTGEKVFLECVQDMDHENMFWYRQDPGLGLRLIYFSYDVKMKEKGDIPEGYSVSREKKERFSLILESASTNQTSMYLCASSFSNTGELFFGEGSRLTVL.

This clone showed up just once. The chain carries TRBV2 and TRBJ2-7; the match to TRBD2 covers 8 bases. Germline-derived CDR1 and CDR2 are SNHLY and FYNNEI. The J segment lost 3 bases and the V segment lost 7 bases, leaving 5 bases of the junction unmatched. CDR3 size: 13 residues. This chain's CDR3 is CASTGRGHYEQYF. The CDR3 coding sequence is TGTGCCAGCACCGGGAGGGGCCACTACGAGCAGTACTTC.

The rearrangement uses TRBV28 and TRBJ1-5, with D uncertain. The CDR3 spans 15 residues. V gave up 3 bases and J gave up 3 bases, with 12 bases separating them. Germline CDR1 MDHEN, CDR2 SYDVKM. The CDR3 sequence is CASSFPPRFNQPQHF. CDR3 coding DNA: TGTGCCAGCAGTTTCCCACCCCGCTTCAATCAGCCCCAGCATTTT.

CDR3 DNA: TGTGCCAGCAGCCAGACGGACCTTACAGAACCAGGGACTAATGAAAAACTGTTTTTT. Its protein is CASSQTDLTEPGTNEKLFF. The rearrangement uses TRBV28 and TRBJ1-4; weak D call: TRBD1 (5 bases). Germline V gene sequence: CDR1 MDHEN, CDR2 SYDVKM. CDR3 length equals 19 residues. V lost 6 bases and J 2 bases, leaving 25 bases between the germline ends.

The chain uses TRBV29-1 and TRBJ1-3, with TRBD1 as a possible D gene (5 bases). The germline V gene has CDR1 SQVTM and CDR2 ANQGSEA. CDR3 size: 17 residues. Trimming took 3 bases from V and 0 from J, leaving 18 bases between them. CDR3 sequence: CSVEPGETVNSGNTIYF. DNA of the CDR3: TGCAGCGTTGAGCCGGGGGAGACAGTCAACTCTGGAAACACCATATATTTT.

The chain uses TRBV25-1 and TRBJ2-7; D gene uncertain. There are 16 residues in the CDR3. CDR1 and CDR2 from the germline V gene are MGHDK and SYGVNS. Trimming stripped 3 bases from V and 7 bases from J, with 22 bases between. The CDR3 DNA reads TGTGCCAGCAGTGATACTCCTCCTGACGGTGTAAGGGAGCAGTACTTC. This translates into CASSDTPPDGVREQYF.

Relative to its sample, this clone is medium-sized (0.01 to 0.1%). The V gene is TRBV19, the J gene TRBJ2-7; the D is unclear. V was pared by 4 bases and J by 3 bases, with 4 bases between. The CDR3 loop spans 11 amino acids. CDR1 and CDR2 from the germline V gene are LNHDA and SQIVND (reference sequence). In DNA, the CDR3 is TGTGCCAGTAGTACCGGCTACGAGCAGTACTTC. As protein: CASSTGYEQYF.

This clone was found a few times. The J gene is TRBJ2-5, the V gene TRBV5-1, with D tentatively TRBD1 or TRBD2 (6 bases each). The CDR3 consists of 15 residues. V lost 4 bases, J lost 6 bases, and 19 bases lay in between. Germline lookup yields CDR1 SGHRS and CDR2 YFSETQ. In DNA form, the CDR3 reads TGCGCCAGCAGCCCCGAAGGTACGGGGGCGAAGACCCAGTACTTC. This translates into CASSPEGTGAKTQYF.

The J gene is TRBJ1-2, the V gene TRBV19; D might be TRBD1 (6 bases). V was pared by 7 bases and J by 0 bases, with 9 bases between. This CDR3 is built from 13 residues. CDR1 is LNHDA, CDR2 SQIVND, per germline (reference sequence). CDR3 sequence: CASTGTTNYGYTF. The DNA of the CDR3 is TGTGCCAGTACCGGGACAACTAACTATGGCTACACCTTC.

This chain uses TRBV7-2 with TRBJ1-6, with D perhaps matching TRBD1 (5 bases). From germline, CDR1 is SGHTA and CDR2 FQGNSA. This CDR3 region has 18 residues. The V end was cut by 1 base, the J end by 10 bases, with 23 bases between. CDR3 residues: CASSLEVGWPGEGSPLHF. The CDR3 DNA follows: TGTGCCAGCAGCTTAGAAGTCGGTTGGCCGGGCGAGGGGTCACCCCTCCACTTT.

The chain's CDR3 is CASSKDRGAPNQPQHF. The CDR3, as DNA: TGTGCCAGCAGTAAAGACAGGGGGGCCCCCAATCAGCCCCAGCATTTT. The chain uses TRBV28 and TRBJ1-5; the match to TRBD1 covers 9 bases. Germline loops: CDR1 MDHEN, CDR2 SYDVKM. This CDR3 spans 16 amino acids. The V and J ends lost 5 bases and 3 bases, in that order; junction bases with no gene match: 8.

This clone has just a few counts. The gene calls are TRBV2 and TRBJ2-5; 8 bases match TRBD1. V trimming: 6 bases; J trimming: 1 base; junction bases outside the gene matches: 10. Per germline, CDR1 SNHLY and CDR2 FYNNEI. This CDR3 contains 16 residues. DNA of the CDR3: TGTGCCAGCAGCGGAGGGACAGGTATTCTCCAAGAGACCCAGTACTTC. Translation: CASSGGTGILQETQYF.

The gene calls are TRBV19 and TRBJ1-4; D remains ambiguous. The V gene's germline CDR1 is LNHDA and CDR2 SQIVND (reference sequence). The CDR3 is 11 residues long. V lost 3 bases, J lost 8 bases, and 4 bases lay in between. The CDR3 sequence is CASSIREKLFF. CDR3 nucleotide sequence: TGTGCCAGTAGTATCCGGGAAAAACTGTTTTTT.

The V call is TRBV4-1, the J call TRBJ2-2; possibly TRBD2 for D (5 bases). This CDR3 spans 14 amino acids. V lost 0 bases and J lost 8, with 10 bases in between. Germline values: CDR1 MGHRA, CDR2 YSYEKL. CDR3 DNA sequence: TGCGCCAGCAGCCAAGAAGCGACGGGGGGGGAGCTGTTTTTT. Its protein is CASSQEATGGELFF.